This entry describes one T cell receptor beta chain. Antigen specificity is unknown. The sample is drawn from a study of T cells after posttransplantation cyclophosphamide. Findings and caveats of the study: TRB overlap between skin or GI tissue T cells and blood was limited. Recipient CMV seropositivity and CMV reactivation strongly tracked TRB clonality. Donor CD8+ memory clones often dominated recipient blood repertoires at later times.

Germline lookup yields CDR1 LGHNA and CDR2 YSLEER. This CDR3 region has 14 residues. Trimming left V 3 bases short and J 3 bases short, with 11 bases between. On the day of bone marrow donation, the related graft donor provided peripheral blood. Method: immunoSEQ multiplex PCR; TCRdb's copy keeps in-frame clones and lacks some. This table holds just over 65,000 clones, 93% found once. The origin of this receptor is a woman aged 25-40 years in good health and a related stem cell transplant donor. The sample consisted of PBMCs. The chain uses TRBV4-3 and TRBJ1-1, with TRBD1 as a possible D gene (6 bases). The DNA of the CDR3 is TGCGCCAGCAGCCATCGGGACACCCACACTGAAGCTTTCTTT. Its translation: CASSHRDTHTEAFF.